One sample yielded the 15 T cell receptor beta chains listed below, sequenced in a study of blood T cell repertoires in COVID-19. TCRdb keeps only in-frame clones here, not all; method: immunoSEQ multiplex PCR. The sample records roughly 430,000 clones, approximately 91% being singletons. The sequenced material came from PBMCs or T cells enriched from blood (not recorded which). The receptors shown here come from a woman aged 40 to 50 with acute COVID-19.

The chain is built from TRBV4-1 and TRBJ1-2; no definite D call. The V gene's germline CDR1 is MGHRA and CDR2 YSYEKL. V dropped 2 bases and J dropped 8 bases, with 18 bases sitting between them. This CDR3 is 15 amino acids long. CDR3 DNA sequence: TGCGCCAGCAGCCAACCGGCGGGCGGGGTTAGGGGCTACACCTTC. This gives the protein CASSQPAGGVRGYTF.

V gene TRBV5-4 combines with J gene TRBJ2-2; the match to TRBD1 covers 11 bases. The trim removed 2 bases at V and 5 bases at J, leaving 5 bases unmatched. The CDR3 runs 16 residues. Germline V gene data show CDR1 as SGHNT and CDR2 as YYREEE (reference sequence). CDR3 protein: CASSFWTGGATGELFF. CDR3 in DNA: TGTGCCAGCAGCTTTTGGACAGGGGGCGCGACCGGGGAGCTGTTTTTT. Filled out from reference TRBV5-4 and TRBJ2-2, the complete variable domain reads ETGVTQSPTHLIKTRGQQVTLRCSSQSGHNTVSWYQQALGQGPQFIFQYYREEENGRGNFPPRFSGLQFPNYSSELNVNALELDDSALYLCASSFWTGGATGELFFGEGSRLTVL.

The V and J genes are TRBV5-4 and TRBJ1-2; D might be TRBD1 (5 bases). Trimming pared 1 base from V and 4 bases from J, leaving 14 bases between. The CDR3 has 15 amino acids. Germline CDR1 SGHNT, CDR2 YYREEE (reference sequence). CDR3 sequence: CASSLQGADLYGYTF. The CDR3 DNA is TGTGCCAGCAGCTTGCAGGGCGCGGACCTCTATGGCTACACCTTC.

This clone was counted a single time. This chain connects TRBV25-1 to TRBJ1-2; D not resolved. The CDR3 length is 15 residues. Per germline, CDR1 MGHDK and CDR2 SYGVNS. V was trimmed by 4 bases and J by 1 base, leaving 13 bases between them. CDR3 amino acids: CASSALSGGNYGYTF. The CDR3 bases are TGTGCCAGCAGTGCCCTCTCGGGAGGTAACTATGGCTACACCTTC.

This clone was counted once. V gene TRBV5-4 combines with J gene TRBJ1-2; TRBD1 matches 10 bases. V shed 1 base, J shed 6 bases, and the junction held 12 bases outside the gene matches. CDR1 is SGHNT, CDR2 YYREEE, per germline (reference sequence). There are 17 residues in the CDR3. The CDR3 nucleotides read TGTGCCAGCAGCTTGAGAGACAGGGGGCGCGCACTCGATGGCTACACCTTC. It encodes CASSLRDRGRALDGYTF.

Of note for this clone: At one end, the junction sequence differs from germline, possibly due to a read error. The CDR3 sequence is CANSFQGTGEGNTIYF. In DNA, the CDR3 is TGTGCCAACAGCTTCCAAGGGACAGGGGAAGGAAACACCATATATTTT. V is TRBV7-9 and J is TRBJ1-3; the match to TRBD1 covers 10 bases. The CDR3 totals 16 residues. From germline, CDR1 is SEHNR and CDR2 FQNEAQ (reference sequence).

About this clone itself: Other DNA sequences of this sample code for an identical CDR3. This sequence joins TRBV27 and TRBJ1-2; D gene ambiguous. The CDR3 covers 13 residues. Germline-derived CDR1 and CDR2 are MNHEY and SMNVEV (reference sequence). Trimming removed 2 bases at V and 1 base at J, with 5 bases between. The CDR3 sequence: CASSLTSNYGYTF. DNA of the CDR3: TGTGCCAGCAGTTTAACAAGTAACTATGGCTACACCTTC.

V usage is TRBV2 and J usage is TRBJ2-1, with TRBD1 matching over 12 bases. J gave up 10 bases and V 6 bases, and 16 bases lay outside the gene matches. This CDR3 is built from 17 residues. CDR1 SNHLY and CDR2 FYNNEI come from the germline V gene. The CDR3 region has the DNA TGTGCCAGCAGCAAACAGAGTCCGGGACAGGGGGCAGGAGAGCAGTTCTTC. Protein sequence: CASSKQSPGQGAGEQFF.

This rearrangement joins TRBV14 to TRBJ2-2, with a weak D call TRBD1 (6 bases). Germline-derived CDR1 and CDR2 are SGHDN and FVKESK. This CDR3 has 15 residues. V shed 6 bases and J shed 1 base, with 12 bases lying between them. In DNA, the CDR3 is TGTGCCAGCAGGCCCGGGACATGGAACACCGGGGAGCTGTTTTTT. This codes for CASRPGTWNTGELFF. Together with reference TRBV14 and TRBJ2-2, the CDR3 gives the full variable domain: EAGVTQFPSHSVIEKGQTVTLRCDPISGHDNLYWYRRVMGKEIKFLLHFVKESKQDESGMPNNRFLAERTGGTYSTLKVQPAELEDSGVYFCASRPGTWNTGELFFGEGSRLTVL.

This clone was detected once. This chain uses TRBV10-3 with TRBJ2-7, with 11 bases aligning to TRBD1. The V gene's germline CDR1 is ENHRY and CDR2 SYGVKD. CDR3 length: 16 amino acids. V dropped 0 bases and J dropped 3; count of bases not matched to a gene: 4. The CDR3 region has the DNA TGTGCCATCAGTGAGTCGGTCGGGACAGGGGGCTACGAGCAGTACTTC. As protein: CAISESVGTGGYEQYF.

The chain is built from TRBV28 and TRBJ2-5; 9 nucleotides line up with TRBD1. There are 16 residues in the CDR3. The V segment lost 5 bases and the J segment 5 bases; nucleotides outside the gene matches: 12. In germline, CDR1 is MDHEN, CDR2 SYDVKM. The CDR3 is CASSTGQGRLGETQYF. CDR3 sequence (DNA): TGTGCCAGCAGTACGGGACAGGGAAGATTAGGGGAGACCCAGTACTTC.

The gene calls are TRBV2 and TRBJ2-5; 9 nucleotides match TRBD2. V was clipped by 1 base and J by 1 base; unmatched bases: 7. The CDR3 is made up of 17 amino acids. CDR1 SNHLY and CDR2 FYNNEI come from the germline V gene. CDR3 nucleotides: TGTGCCAGCAGTGAAGAGTTAGCGGGGGTCATCCAAGAGACCCAGTACTTC. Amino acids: CASSEELAGVIQETQYF.

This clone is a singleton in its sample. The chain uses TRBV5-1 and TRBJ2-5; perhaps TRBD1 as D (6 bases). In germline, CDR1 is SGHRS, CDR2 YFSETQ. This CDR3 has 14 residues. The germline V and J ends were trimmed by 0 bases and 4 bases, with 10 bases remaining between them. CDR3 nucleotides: TGCGCCAGCAGCTTGGGACAGGTGGGAGAGACCCAGTACTTC. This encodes CASSLGQVGETQYF.

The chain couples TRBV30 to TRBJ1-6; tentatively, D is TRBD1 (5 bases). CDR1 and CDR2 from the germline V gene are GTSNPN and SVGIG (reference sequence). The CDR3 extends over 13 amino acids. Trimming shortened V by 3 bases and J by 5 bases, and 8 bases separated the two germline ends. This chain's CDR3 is CAWSGQDNSPLHF. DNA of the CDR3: TGTGCCTGGAGCGGACAAGATAATTCACCCCTCCACTTT.

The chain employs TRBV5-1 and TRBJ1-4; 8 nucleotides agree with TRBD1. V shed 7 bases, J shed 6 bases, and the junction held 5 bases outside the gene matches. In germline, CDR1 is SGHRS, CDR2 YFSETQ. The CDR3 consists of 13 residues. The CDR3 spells CASRTGQDEKLFF. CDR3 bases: TGCGCCAGCCGGACAGGGCAGGATGAAAAACTGTTTTTT.